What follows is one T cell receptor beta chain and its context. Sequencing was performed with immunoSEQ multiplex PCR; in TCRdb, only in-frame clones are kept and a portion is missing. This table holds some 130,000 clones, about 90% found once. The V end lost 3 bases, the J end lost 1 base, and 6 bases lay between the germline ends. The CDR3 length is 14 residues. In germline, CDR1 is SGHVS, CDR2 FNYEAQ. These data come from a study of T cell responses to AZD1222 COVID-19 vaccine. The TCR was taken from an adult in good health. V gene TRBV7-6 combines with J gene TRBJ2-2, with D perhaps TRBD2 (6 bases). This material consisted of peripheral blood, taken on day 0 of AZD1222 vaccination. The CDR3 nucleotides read TGTGCCAGCAGCTTGGGGGGGAACACCGGGGAGCTGTTTTTT. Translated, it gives CASSLGGNTGELFF.